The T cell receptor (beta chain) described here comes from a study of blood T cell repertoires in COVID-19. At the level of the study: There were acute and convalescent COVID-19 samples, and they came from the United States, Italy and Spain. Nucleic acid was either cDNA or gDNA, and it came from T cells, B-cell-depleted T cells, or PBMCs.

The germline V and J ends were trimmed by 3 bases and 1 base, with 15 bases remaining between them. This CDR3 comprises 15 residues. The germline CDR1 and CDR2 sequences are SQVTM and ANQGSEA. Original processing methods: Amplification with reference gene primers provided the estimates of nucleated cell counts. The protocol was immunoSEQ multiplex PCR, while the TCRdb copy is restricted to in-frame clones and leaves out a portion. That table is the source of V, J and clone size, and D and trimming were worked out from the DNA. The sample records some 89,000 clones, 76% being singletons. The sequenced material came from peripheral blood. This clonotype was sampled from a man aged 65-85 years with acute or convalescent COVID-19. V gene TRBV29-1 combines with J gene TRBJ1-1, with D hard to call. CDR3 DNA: TGCAGCGTTGAGGCCTTGAAGGAGAAGAACACTGAAGCTTTCTTT. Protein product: CSVEALKEKNTEAFF.